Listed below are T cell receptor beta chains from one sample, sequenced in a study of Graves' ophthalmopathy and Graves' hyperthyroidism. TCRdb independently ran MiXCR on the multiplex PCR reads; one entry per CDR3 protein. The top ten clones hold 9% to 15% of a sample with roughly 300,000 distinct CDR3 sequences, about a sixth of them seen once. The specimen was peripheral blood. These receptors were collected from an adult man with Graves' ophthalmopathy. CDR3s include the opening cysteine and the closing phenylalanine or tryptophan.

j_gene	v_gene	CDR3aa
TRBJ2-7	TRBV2	CASSEELEAYEQYF
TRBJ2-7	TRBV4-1	CASTLGTDRSSYEQYF
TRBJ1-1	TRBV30	CACQGGRHTEAFF
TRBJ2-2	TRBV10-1	CASSEHAGSNSGELFF
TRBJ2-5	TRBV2	CASSERDPGTQYF
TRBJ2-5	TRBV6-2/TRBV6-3	CASRAVETQYF
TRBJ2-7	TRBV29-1	CSVRGRDEQYF
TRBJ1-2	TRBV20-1	CSAVRSTGYGGYTF
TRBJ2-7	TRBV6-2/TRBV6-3	CASSSSGRAYEQYF
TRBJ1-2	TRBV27	CASSTGRGNYGYTF
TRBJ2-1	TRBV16	CASSQSLSGGSDEQFF
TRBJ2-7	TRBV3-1	CASSQDLSVSSYEQYF
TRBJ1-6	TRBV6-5	CASSYSIPQYNSPLHF
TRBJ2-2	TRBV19	CASSPIAGANTGELFF
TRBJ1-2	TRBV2	CASRGDIANGYTF
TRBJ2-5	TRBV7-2	CASSRGQGETQYF
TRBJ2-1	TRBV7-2	CASSLAPGAEQFF
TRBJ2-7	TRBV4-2	CASSLDGGGEQYF
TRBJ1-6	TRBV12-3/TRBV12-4	CASSNRGFGSPLHF
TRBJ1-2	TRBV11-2	CASSLEIGQGSFYGYTF
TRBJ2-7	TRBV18	CASSPTGSAYEQYF
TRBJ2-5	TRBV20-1	CSASSGQGETQYF
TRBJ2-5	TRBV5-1	CASSLGVAEETQYF
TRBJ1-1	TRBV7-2	CASTKTGAVGAEAFF
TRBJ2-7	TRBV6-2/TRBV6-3	CASSSLVDGSGGSSYEQYF
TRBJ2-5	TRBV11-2	CASSVWGRRQETQYF
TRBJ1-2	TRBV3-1	CASSHDLLGQGGYGYTF
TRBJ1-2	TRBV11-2	CASSRSGGVQKYGYTF
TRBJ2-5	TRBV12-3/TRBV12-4	CASSSQTGLETQYF
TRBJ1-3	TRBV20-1	CSAQGDSSGNTIYF
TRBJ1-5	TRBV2	CASREGTVGQPQHF
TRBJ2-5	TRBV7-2	CASSFSLGGARETQYF
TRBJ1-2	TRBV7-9	CVSSLAGTGGYGYTF
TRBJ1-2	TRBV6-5	CASSYLEGNYGYTF
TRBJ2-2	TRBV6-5	CASSRVRGTGELFF
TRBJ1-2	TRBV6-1	CANGTGAYGYTF